This TCR beta chain was obtained from a study of identical twins. Study-level results: A cross-sectional statistical analysis, not follow-up of the same donors, supported the conclusions. Out-of-frame alpha sequences common to twins exhibited a surplus of low generation probability.

This clonotype has more than one count but fewer than ten. No antigen is known for it. TCRdb redid the calling of the 5' RACE reads with MiXCR, one entry per CDR3 protein. The top ten hold approximately 1.5% of the sample, which has some 630,000 distinct CDR3 sequences, roughly 7.2% seen once. Another study also made use of these data, one on yellow fever vaccine responses in identical twins.

Material for sequencing was PBMCs. This clonotype was sampled from a woman aged 18-29 years in good health.

CDR3 in DNA: TGTGCCAGCAGTCCCAGTGGGGGACACTCCTACGAGCAGTACTTC. This encodes CASSPSGGHSYEQYF. V and J are TRBV12-3 or TRBV12-4 and TRBJ2-7, with D possibly matching TRBD1 (6 bases). This CDR3 has 15 residues. V lost 5 bases and J lost 0, with 14 bases in between.